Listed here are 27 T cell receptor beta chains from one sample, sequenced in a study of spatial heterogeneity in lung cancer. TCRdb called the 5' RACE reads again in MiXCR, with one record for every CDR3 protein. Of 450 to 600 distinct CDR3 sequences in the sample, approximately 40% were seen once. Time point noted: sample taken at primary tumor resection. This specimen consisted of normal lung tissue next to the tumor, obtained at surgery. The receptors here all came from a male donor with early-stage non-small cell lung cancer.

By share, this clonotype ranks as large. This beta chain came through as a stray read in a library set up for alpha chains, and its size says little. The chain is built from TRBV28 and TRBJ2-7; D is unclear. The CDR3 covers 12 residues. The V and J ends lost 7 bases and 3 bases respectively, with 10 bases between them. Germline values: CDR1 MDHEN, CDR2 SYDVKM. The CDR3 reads CASTKESYEQYF. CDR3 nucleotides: TGTGCCAGCACTAAGGAGAGCTACGAGCAGTACTTC.

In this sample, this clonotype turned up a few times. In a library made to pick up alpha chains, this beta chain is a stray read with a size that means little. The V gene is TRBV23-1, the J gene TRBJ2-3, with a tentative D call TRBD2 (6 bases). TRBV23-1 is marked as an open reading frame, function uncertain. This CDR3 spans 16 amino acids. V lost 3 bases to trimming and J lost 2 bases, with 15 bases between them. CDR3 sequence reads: CASSQDLAVITDTQYF. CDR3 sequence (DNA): TGCGCCAGCAGTCAGGACTTAGCGGTAATCACAGATACGCAGTATTTT.

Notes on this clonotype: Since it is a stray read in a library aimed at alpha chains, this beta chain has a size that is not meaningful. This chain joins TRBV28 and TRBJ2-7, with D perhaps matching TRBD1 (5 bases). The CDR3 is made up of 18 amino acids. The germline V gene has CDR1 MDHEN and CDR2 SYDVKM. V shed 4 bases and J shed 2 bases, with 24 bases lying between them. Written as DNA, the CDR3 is TGTGCCAGCAGTTCCCATAGGGCAGGGTTTGCCCTAGCCTACGAGCAGTACTTC. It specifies CASSSHRAGFALAYEQYF.

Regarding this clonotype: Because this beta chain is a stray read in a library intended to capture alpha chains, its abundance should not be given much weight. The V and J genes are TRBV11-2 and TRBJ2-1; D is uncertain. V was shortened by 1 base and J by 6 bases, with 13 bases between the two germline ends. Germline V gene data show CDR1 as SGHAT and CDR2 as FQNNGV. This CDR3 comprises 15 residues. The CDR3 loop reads CASSLGLPRANEQFF. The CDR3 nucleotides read TGTGCCAGCAGCTTAGGTCTCCCCCGAGCCAATGAGCAGTTCTTC.

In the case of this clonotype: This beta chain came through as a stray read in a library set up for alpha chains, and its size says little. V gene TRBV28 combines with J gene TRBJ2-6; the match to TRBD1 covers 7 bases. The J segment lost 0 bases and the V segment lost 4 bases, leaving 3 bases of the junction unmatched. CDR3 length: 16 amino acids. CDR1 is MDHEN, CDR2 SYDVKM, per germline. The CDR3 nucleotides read TGTGCCAGCAGTTCAGGGGGACGCTCTGGGGCCAACGTCCTGACTTTC. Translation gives CASSSGGRSGANVLTF.

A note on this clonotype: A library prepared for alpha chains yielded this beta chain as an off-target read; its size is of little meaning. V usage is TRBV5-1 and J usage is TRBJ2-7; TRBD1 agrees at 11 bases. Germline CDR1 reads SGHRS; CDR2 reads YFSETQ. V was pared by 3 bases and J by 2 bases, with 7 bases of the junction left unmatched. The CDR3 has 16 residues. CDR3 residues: CASSSVWTGGTYEQYF. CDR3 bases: TGCGCCAGCAGCTCGGTTTGGACAGGGGGCACCTACGAGCAGTACTTC. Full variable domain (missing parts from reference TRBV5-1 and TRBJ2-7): KAGVTQTPRYLIKTRGQQVTLSCSPISGHRSVSWYQQTPGQGLQFLFEYFSETQRNKGNFPGRFSGRQFSNSRSEMNVSTLELGDSALYLCASSSVWTGGTYEQYFGPGTRLTVT.

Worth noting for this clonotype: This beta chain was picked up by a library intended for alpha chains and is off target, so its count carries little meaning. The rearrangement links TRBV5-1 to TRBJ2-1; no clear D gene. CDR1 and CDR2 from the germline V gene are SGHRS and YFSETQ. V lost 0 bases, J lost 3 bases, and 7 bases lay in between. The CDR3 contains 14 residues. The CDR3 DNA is TGCGCCAGCAGCTTGGGGAACAGCTACAATGAGCAGTTCTTC. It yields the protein CASSLGNSYNEQFF.

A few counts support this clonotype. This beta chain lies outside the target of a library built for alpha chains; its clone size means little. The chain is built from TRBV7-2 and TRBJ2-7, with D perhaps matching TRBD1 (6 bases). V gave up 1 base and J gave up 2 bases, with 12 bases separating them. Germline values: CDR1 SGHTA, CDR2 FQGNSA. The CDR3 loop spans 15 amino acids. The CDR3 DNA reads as TGTGCCAGCAGCTTAGAAGGACAGTCCCCCTACGAGCAGTACTTC. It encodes CASSLEGQSPYEQYF.

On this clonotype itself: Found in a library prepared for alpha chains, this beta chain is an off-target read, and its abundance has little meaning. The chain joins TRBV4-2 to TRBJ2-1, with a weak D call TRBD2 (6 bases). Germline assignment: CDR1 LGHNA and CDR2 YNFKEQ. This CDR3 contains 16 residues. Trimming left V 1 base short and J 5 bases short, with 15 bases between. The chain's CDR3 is CASSQGDWRPNNEQFF. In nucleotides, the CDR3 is TGTGCCAGCAGCCAAGGGGACTGGCGGCCGAACAATGAGCAGTTCTTC.

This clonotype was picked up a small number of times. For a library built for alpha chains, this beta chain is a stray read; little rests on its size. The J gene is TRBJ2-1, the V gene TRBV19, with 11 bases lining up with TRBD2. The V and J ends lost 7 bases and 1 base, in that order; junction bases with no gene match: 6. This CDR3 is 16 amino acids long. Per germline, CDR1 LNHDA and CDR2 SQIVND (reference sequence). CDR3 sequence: CASKTSGRRSYNEQFF. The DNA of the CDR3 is TGTGCCAGTAAAACTAGCGGGAGAAGGTCCTACAATGAGCAGTTCTTC.

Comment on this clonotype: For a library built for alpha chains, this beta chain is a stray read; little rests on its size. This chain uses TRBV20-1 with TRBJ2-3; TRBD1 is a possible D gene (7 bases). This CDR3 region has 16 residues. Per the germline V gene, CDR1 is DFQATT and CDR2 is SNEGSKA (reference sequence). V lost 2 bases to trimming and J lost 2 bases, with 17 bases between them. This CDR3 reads CSARLATGRSTDTQYF. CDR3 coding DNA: TGCAGTGCTAGATTGGCGACAGGGAGGTCCACAGATACGCAGTATTTT.

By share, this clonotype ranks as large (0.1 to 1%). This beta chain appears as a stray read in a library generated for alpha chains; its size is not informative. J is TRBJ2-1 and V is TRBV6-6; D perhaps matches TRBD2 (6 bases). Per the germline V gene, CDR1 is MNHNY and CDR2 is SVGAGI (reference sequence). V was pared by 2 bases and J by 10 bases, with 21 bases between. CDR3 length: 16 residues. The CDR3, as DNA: TGTGCCAGCAGTTACCTAGGGGCGGGAATGACAATGGAGCAGTTCTTC. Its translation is CASSYLGAGMTMEQFF.

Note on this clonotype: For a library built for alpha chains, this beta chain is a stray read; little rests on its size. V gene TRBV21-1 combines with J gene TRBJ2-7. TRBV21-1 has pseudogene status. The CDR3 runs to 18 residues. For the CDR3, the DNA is TGTGCCAGCAGCAAAGCCCGTTTTGGCGAGTGGGGCTCCTACGAGCAGTACTTC. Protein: CASSKARFGEWGSYEQYF.

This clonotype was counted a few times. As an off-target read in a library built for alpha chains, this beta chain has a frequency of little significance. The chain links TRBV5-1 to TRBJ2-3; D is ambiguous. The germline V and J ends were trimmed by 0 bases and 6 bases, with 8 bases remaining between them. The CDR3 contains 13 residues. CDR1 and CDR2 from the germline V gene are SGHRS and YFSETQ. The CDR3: CASSLGNFDTQYF. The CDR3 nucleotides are TGCGCCAGCAGCTTGGGTAACTTCGATACGCAGTATTTT. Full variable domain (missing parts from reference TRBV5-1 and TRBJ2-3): KAGVTQTPRYLIKTRGQQVTLSCSPISGHRSVSWYQQTPGQGLQFLFEYFSETQRNKGNFPGRFSGRQFSNSRSEMNVSTLELGDSALYLCASSLGNFDTQYFGPGTRLTVL.

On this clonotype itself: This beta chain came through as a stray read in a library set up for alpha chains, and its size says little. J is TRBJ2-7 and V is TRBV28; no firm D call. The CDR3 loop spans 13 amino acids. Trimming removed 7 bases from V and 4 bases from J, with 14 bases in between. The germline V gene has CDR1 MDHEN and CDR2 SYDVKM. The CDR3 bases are TGTGCCAGCAACCCCTCAGTAGGGTACGAGCAGTACTTC. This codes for CASNPSVGYEQYF.

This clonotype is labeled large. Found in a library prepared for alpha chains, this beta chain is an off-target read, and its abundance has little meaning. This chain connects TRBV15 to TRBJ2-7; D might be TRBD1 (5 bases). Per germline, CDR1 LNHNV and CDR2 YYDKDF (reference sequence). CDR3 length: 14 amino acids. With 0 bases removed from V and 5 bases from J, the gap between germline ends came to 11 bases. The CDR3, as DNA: TGTGCCACCAGCAGAGATGCGCAGGGCCACGAGCAGTACTTC. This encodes CATSRDAQGHEQYF. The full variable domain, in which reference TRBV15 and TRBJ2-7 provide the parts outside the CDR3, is DAMVIQNPRYQVTQFGKPVTLSCSQTLNHNVMYWYQQKSSQAPKLLFHYYDKDFNNEADTPDNFQSRRPNTSFCFLDIRSPGLGDTAMYLCATSRDAQGHEQYFGPGTRLTVT.

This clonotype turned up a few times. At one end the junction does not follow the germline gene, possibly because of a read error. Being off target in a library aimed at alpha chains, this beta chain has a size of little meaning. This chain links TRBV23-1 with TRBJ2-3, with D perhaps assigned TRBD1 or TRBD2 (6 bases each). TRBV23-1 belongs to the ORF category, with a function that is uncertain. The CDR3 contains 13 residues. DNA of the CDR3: TGCCCCAGGGGCCCCCCGGGAGTAGATACGCAGTATTTT. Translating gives CPRGPPGVDTQYF.

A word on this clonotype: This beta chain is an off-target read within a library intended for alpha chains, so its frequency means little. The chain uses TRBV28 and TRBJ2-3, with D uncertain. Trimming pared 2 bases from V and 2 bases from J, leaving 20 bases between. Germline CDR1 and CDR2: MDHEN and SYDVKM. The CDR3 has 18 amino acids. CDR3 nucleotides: TGTGCCAGCAGTTTACCCCCTGTTGGAGATCAGGCCACAGATACGCAGTATTTT. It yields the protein CASSLPPVGDQATDTQYF.

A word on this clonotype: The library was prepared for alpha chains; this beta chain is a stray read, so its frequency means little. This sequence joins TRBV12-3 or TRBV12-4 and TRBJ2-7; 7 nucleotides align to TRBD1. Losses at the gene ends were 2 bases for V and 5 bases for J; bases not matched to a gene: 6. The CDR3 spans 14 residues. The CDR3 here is CASSLFQGVNEQYF. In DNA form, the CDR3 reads TGTGCCAGCAGTTTATTTCAGGGGGTTAACGAGCAGTACTTC.

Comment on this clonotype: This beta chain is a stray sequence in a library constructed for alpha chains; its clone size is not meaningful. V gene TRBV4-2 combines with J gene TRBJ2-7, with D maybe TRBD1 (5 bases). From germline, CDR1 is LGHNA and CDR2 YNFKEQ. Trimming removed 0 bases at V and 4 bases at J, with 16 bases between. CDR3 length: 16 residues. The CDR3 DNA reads TGTGCCAGCAGCCAAGATAGGGGCAGCCAAGATTACGAGCAGTACTTC. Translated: CASSQDRGSQDYEQYF.

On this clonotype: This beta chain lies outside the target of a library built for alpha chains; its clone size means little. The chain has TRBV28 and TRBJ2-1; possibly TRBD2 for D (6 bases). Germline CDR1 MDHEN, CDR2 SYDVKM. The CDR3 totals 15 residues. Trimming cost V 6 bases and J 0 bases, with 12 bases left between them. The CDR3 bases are TGTGCCAGCAGCGCACTAGCAAACTCCTACAATGAGCAGTTCTTC. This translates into CASSALANSYNEQFF. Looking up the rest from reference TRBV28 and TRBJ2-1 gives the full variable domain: DVKVTQSSRYLVKRTGEKVFLECVQDMDHENMFWYRQDPGLGLRLIYFSYDVKMKEKGDIPEGYSVSREKKERFSLILESASTNQTSMYLCASSALANSYNEQFFGPGTRLTVL.

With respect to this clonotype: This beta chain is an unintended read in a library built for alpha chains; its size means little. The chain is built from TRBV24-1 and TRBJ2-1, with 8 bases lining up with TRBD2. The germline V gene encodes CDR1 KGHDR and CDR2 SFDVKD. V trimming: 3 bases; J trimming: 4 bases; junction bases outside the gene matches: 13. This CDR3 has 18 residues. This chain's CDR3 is CATSDPTLGRGGYNEQFF. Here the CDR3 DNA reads TGTGCCACCAGTGATCCCACCCTGGGGCGCGGGGGGTACAATGAGCAGTTCTTC.

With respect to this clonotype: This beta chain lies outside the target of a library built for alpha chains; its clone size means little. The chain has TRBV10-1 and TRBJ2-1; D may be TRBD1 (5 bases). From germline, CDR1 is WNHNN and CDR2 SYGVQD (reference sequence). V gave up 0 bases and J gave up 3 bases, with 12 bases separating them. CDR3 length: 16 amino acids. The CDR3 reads CASSESGQGLYNEQFF. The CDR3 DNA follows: TGCGCCAGCAGTGAGTCGGGGCAGGGCCTCTACAATGAGCAGTTCTTC.

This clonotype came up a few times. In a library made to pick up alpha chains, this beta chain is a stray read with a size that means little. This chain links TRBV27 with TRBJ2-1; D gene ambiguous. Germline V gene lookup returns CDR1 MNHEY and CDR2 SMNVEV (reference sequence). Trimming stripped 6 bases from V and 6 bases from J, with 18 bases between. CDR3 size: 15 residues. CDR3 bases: TGTGCCAGCAGCCTGACTCGTAGAGTACTCAATGAGCAGTTCTTC. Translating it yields CASSLTRRVLNEQFF.

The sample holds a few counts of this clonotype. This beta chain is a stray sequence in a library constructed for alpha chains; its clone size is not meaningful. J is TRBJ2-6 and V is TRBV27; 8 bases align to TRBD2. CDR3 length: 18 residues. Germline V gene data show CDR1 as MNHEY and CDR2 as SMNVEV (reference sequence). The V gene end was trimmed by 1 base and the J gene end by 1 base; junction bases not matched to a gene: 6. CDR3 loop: CASSLFGLARSGANVLTF. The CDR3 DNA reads TGTGCCAGCAGTTTATTTGGACTAGCTCGATCTGGGGCCAACGTCCTGACTTTC.

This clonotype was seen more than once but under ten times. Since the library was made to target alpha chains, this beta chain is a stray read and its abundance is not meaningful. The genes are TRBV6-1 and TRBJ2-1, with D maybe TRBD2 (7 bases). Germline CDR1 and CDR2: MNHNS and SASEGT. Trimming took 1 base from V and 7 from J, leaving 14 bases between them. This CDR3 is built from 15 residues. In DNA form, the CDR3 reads TGTGCCAGCAGTGAAGAAGGGGGGGGCGCGAATGAGCAGTTCTTC. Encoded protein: CASSEEGGGANEQFF.

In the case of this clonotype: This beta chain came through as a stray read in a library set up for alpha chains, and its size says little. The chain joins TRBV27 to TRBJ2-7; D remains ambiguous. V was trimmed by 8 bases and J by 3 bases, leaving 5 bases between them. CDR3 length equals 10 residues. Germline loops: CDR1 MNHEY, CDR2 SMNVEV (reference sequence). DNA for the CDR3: TGTGCCAGCGGGGACTACGAGCAGTACTTC. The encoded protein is CASGDYEQYF.